These 5 T cell receptor beta chains were sequenced from one sample in a study of shared clonotypes between healthy human individuals. The naive CD8 fraction comprised CD45RO-negative cells positively selected for CCR7 and excluded terminally differentiated effector memory CD45RA+ cells. TCRdb keeps only in-frame clones here, not all; method: immunoSEQ multiplex PCR. The repertoire holds about 2.2 million clones, with around 93% as singletons. Sequenced input: naive CD8+ T cells from PBMCs. The receptors stem from a man younger than 35 in good health. Some clones in this sample may be carry-over from other donors' samples.

The chain is built from TRBV27 and TRBJ1-5; TRBD1 might be the D (6 bases). This CDR3 region has 15 residues. Per the germline V gene, CDR1 is MNHEY and CDR2 is SMNVEV (reference sequence). The ends were cut back, 3 bases at V and 8 bases at J, with 17 bases in the middle. CDR3 coding DNA: TGTGCCAGCAGTTTCTCACAGGGAGATTTGGAGCCCCAGCATTTT. Residues: CASSFSQGDLEPQHF.

The chain links TRBV7-9 to TRBJ1-1; TRBD1 matches 7 bases. CDR1 and CDR2 from the germline V gene are SEHNR and FQNEAQ (reference sequence). CDR3 length: 18 residues. V was pared by 5 bases and J by 5 bases, with 20 bases of the junction left unmatched. For the CDR3, the DNA is TGTGCCAGCAGCCCAAACCTCTCGGAATCAGGGGGAAGAACTGAAGCTTTCTTT. Protein sequence: CASSPNLSESGGRTEAFF.

The chain is built from TRBV19 and TRBJ1-3; D possibly corresponds to TRBD1 (5 bases). CDR1 is LNHDA and CDR2 is SQIVND in the germline V gene (reference sequence). Trimming took off 7 bases at V and 8 bases at J, with 18 bases between the two ends. The CDR3 runs to 14 residues. The CDR3 loop is CASKPRDLDHTIYF. CDR3 nucleotide sequence: TGTGCCAGTAAGCCCCGGGACCTGGATCACACCATATATTTT. Supplemented by reference TRBV19 and TRBJ1-3, the full variable domain reads DGGITQSPKYLFRKEGQNVTLSCEQNLNHDAMYWYRQDPGQGLRLIYYSQIVNDFQKGDIAEGYSVSREKKESFPLTVTSAQKNPTAFYLCASKPRDLDHTIYFGEGSWLTVV.

The chain has TRBV11-2 and TRBJ1-1; 9 bases match TRBD1. This CDR3 is built from 14 residues. Looked up from germline, CDR1 is SGHAT and CDR2 is FQNNGV. The V gene end was trimmed by 6 bases and the J gene end by 6 bases; junction bases not matched to a gene: 8. This CDR3 is CASRTRDRDPEAFF. The DNA for the CDR3 is TGTGCCAGCAGAACCCGGGACAGGGACCCTGAAGCTTTCTTT.

This chain joins TRBV7-2 and TRBJ2-7; 8 positions match TRBD1. Germline CDR1 and CDR2: SGHTA and FQGNSA. CDR3 length: 15 amino acids. V trimming: 4 bases; J trimming: 0 bases; junction bases outside the gene matches: 5. CDR3 nucleotides: TGTGCCAGCAGCTACCGACAGGGGAGCTCCTACGAGCAGTACTTC. This codes for CASSYRQGSSYEQYF.